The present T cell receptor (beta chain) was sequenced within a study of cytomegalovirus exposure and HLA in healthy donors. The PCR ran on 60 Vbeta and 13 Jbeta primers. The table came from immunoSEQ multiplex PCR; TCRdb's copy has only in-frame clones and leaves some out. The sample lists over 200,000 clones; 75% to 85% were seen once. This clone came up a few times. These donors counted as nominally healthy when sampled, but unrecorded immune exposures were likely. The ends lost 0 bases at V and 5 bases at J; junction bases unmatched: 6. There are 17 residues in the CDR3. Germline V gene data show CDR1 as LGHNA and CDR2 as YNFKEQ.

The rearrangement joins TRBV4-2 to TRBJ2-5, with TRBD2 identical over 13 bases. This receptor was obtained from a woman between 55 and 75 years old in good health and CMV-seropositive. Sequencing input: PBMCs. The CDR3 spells CASSQELAGGRYETQYF. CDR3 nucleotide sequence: TGTGCCAGCAGCCAAGAACTAGCGGGGGGGCGTTACGAGACCCAGTACTTC.